This TCR beta chain is drawn from a study of blood T cells in healthy people across ages. General study results and limits: Unknown CMV status may confound age-related changes in expanded clones.

A sample-barcoded 5' primer and a J-beta primer mix were used in a second PCR of about 7 to 12 cycles. Every single cDNA molecule received a tag from a template-switch adaptor with 12 random nucleotides. TCRdb redid the calling of the 5' RACE reads with MiXCR, one entry per CDR3 protein. Here the sample spans 1.8 million or so distinct CDR3 sequences, about 39% being singletons. Regarding this clonotype: Its antigen is not known.

Per the germline V gene, CDR1 is SGHTA and CDR2 is FQGNSA. This CDR3 has 14 residues. Trimming shortened V by 11 bases and J by 5 bases, and 18 bases separated the two germline ends. Sequenced input: blood. V usage is TRBV7-2 and J usage is TRBJ2-2; a possible D gene is TRBD1 (6 bases). The sequence derives from a human donor in good health. CDR3: CAVLQGLGTGELFF. The CDR3 nucleotides are TGTGCCGTCTTACAGGGCCTTGGGACCGGGGAGCTGTTTTTT.